This passage covers 16 T cell receptor beta chains from one sample sequenced in a study of cytomegalovirus exposure and HLA in healthy donors. The table came from immunoSEQ multiplex PCR; TCRdb's copy has only in-frame clones and leaves some out. The data contain around 52,000 clones, 88% of them singletons. Sequenced sample: PBMCs. Receptors were obtained from a woman aged 25 to 39 in good health and CMV-seronegative.

The V and J genes are TRBV5-1 and TRBJ2-2; 9 bases are shared with TRBD1. V gave up 1 base and J gave up 6 bases; unmatched junction bases: 10. CDR3 length: 17 amino acids. Germline V gene lookup returns CDR1 SGHRS and CDR2 YFSETQ. The CDR3 loop reads CASSLLGQGPGAGELFF. CDR3 coding DNA: TGCGCCAGCAGCTTGTTGGGACAGGGTCCCGGCGCCGGGGAGCTGTTTTTT.

This clone was counted a few times. J is TRBJ1-1 and V is TRBV7-8; possible D gene TRBD1, 5 bases. The germline V and J ends were trimmed by 3 bases and 4 bases, with 12 bases remaining between them. Per the germline V gene, CDR1 is SGHVS and CDR2 is FQNEAQ. This CDR3 has 14 residues. This CDR3 is CASSLGGMSTEAFF. In DNA, the CDR3 is TGTGCCAGCAGCTTGGGGGGAATGAGCACTGAAGCTTTCTTT. Full variable domain (missing parts from reference TRBV7-8 and TRBJ1-1): GAGVSQSPRYKVAKRGQDVALRCDPISGHVSLFWYQQALGQGPEFLTYFQNEAQLDKSGLPSDRFFAERPEGSVSTLKIQRTQQEDSAVYLCASSLGGMSTEAFFGQGTRLTVV.

The CDR3 DNA is TGTGCCAGCAGTGCCGAGAGGGACTCTGGGGCCAACGTCCTGACTTTC. Translation gives CASSAERDSGANVLTF. The rearrangement joins TRBV2 to TRBJ2-6; maybe TRBD2 (5 bases). Germline CDR1 is SNHLY and CDR2 is FYNNEI. The CDR3 totals 16 residues. Trimming shortened V by 4 bases and J by 0 bases, and 10 bases separated the two germline ends.

The rearrangement links TRBV28 to TRBJ2-2; a weak D match, TRBD1 (6 bases). V was clipped by 7 bases and J by 7 bases, with 7 bases between them. The CDR3 has 11 residues. The germline CDR1 and CDR2 sequences are MDHEN and SYDVKM. In DNA form, the CDR3 reads TGTGCCAGCAAAGGGGGCGGGGAGCTGTTTTTT. Translated, it gives CASKGGGELFF.

This chain uses TRBV7-6 with TRBJ1-1; TRBD1 aligns across 7 bases. Germline lookup yields CDR1 SGHVS and CDR2 FNYEAQ. The CDR3 is made up of 14 amino acids. J gave up 4 bases and V 6 bases, and 8 bases lay outside the gene matches. In DNA form, the CDR3 reads TGTGCCAGCAGACAGGGGTCCCTTGTCACTGAAGCTTTCTTT. As protein: CASRQGSLVTEAFF. The whole variable domain, filled in from reference TRBV7-6 and TRBJ1-1, reads GAGVSQSPRYKVTKRGQDVALRCDPISGHVSLYWYRQALGQGPEFLTYFNYEAQQDKSGLPNDRFSAERPEGSISTLTIQRTEQRDSAMYRCASRQGSLVTEAFFGQGTRLTVV.

The rearrangement uses TRBV19 and TRBJ2-1; no reliable D call. Trimming cost V 6 bases and J 3 bases, with 3 bases left between them. CDR3 length: 11 residues. Germline CDR1 is LNHDA and CDR2 is SQIVND (reference sequence). CDR3 nucleotides: TGTGCCAGTAGACTCTACAATGAGCAGTTCTTC. Protein sequence: CASRLYNEQFF. Together with reference TRBV19 and TRBJ2-1, the CDR3 gives the full variable domain: DGGITQSPKYLFRKEGQNVTLSCEQNLNHDAMYWYRQDPGQGLRLIYYSQIVNDFQKGDIAEGYSVSREKKESFPLTVTSAQKNPTAFYLCASRLYNEQFFGPGTRLTVL.

For the CDR3, the DNA is TGTGCCAGCAGCCTTCTAGGGGGGGGTTCCTACAATGAGCAGTTCTTC. This codes for CASSLLGGGSYNEQFF. This rearrangement joins TRBV7-2 to TRBJ2-1; a weak D match, TRBD2 (7 bases). This CDR3 is 16 amino acids long. With 5 bases removed from V and 1 base from J, the gap between germline ends came to 15 bases. Germline assignment: CDR1 SGHTA and CDR2 FQGNSA.

The chain carries TRBV5-1 and TRBJ2-7, with 7 bases lining up with TRBD1. The CDR3 totals 15 residues. Unmatched junction bases numbered 6, after V lost 3 bases and J lost 0 bases. CDR1 SGHRS and CDR2 YFSETQ come from the germline V gene. CDR3 DNA sequence: TGCGCCAGCAGCTCGGACAGGCTAAGCTCCTACGAGCAGTACTTC. It yields the protein CASSSDRLSSYEQYF.

The chain couples TRBV19 to TRBJ2-1; D is possibly TRBD2 (5 bases). CDR1 is LNHDA and CDR2 is SQIVND in the germline V gene (reference sequence). This CDR3 has 13 residues. V gave up 5 bases and J gave up 4 bases, with 9 bases separating them. This CDR3 is CASSVGVYNEQFF. The CDR3, as DNA: TGTGCCAGTAGTGTGGGAGTGTACAATGAGCAGTTCTTC.

Notes on this clone: Additional DNA sequences in this sample encode the identical CDR3. CDR3 sequence: CASSLRGTYEQYF. CDR3 nucleotide sequence: TGTGCCAGCAGCTTAAGGGGAACCTACGAGCAGTACTTC. This chain uses TRBV27 with TRBJ2-7; a possible D gene is TRBD1 (5 bases). Germline CDR1 is MNHEY and CDR2 is SMNVEV (reference sequence). CDR3 size: 13 residues. V lost 6 bases and J 2 bases, leaving 11 bases between the germline ends.

The chain recombines TRBV6-6 with TRBJ1-1; D ambiguous. CDR1 is MNHNY, CDR2 SVGAGI, per germline (reference sequence). CDR3 length equals 14 residues. With 6 bases removed from V and 0 bases from J, the gap between germline ends came to 11 bases. The DNA of the CDR3 is TGTGCCAGCAGCCGTCCACAGATGAACACTGAAGCTTTCTTT. It translates to CASSRPQMNTEAFF.

The CDR3 DNA follows: TGTGCCAGCAGCTATCGACTAGGGCCGAAAGCTTTCTTT. This codes for CASSYRLGPKAFF. The V gene is TRBV7-9, the J gene TRBJ1-1, with no clear D. Trimming removed 4 bases at V and 9 bases at J, with 15 bases between. The CDR3 runs 13 residues. Germline V lookup: CDR1 SEHNR, CDR2 FQNEAQ (reference sequence).

The chain uses TRBV5-4 and TRBJ1-4; a weak D match, TRBD1 (5 bases). Trimming stripped 2 bases from V and 7 bases from J, with 15 bases between. CDR1 is SGHNT, CDR2 YYREEE, per germline (reference sequence). The CDR3 is made up of 15 amino acids. The CDR3: CASSLGAPGSEKLFF. DNA for the CDR3: TGTGCCAGCAGCTTAGGGGCGCCCGGGTCTGAAAAACTGTTTTTT.

The chain combines TRBV4-1 with TRBJ2-1; 8 bases agree with TRBD2. In germline, CDR1 is MGHRA, CDR2 YSYEKL. This CDR3 has 18 residues. V was clipped by 1 base and J by 4 bases; unmatched bases: 12. The CDR3: CASSQGLAGRHPYNEQFF. CDR3 nucleotides: TGCGCCAGCAGCCAAGGATTAGCGGGAAGGCACCCTTACAATGAGCAGTTCTTC.

The chain has TRBV28 and TRBJ2-5, with TRBD1 as a possible D gene (5 bases). In germline, CDR1 is MDHEN, CDR2 SYDVKM. The V and J ends lost 2 bases and 2 bases respectively, with 9 bases between them. The CDR3 totals 14 residues. CDR3 protein: CASSLIAGQETQYF. Here the CDR3 DNA reads TGTGCCAGCAGTTTAATCGCAGGGCAAGAGACCCAGTACTTC. The variable domain in full, completed from reference TRBV28 and TRBJ2-5, reads DVKVTQSSRYLVKRTGEKVFLECVQDMDHENMFWYRQDPGLGLRLIYFSYDVKMKEKGDIPEGYSVSREKKERFSLILESASTNQTSMYLCASSLIAGQETQYFGPGTRLLVL.

The rearrangement links TRBV7-2 to TRBJ2-7, with TRBD1 matching 9 bases. CDR3 length: 14 amino acids. V lost 5 bases, J lost 2 bases, and 4 bases stayed unmatched. Germline V gene lookup returns CDR1 SGHTA and CDR2 FQGNSA. CDR3 amino acids: CASSPGTGTYEQYF. CDR3 DNA sequence: TGTGCCAGCAGCCCAGGGACAGGGACCTACGAGCAGTACTTC.